Shown below are 17 T cell receptor beta chains from a single sample sequenced in a study of control samples from healthy donors and cancer patients. The repertoire was sequenced with immunoSEQ multiplex PCR; TCRdb's copy has only in-frame clones and lacks some. The sample holds 120,000 or so clones, about nine tenths seen once. The sequenced sample was blood. These receptors originate from a man in his forties in good health.

The chain couples TRBV7-7 to TRBJ2-7; D is unclear. Trimming took 2 bases from V and 3 from J, leaving 14 bases between them. Germline loops: CDR1 SSHAT, CDR2 FNYEAQ (reference sequence). The CDR3 length is 15 residues. CDR3 sequence reads: CASSLNDGPYYEQYF. CDR3 DNA sequence: TGTGCCAGCAGCTTAAATGACGGACCCTACTACGAGCAGTACTTC.

The chain couples TRBV30 to TRBJ1-1; D is perhaps TRBD1 (6 bases). Germline V CDR1 and CDR2: GTSNPN, SVGIG (reference sequence). Trimming removed 4 bases from V and 2 bases from J, with 14 bases in between. The CDR3 has 14 residues. The DNA for the CDR3 is TGTGCCTGGACCCTAGGACAGATCAACACTGAAGCTTTCTTT. Its protein is CAWTLGQINTEAFF.

This clone was recorded a few times. The CDR3 spells CASSPWKGRGETQYF. CDR3 nucleotide sequence: TGTGCCAGCTCACCATGGAAGGGCAGGGGAGAGACCCAGTACTTC. The rearrangement uses TRBV18 and TRBJ2-5, with D perhaps matching TRBD1 (6 bases). V lost 2 bases, J lost 4 bases, and 14 bases lay in between. Germline V gene sequence: CDR1 KGHSH, CDR2 LQKENI. The CDR3 loop spans 15 amino acids. The variable domain in full, with the rest retrieved from reference TRBV18 and TRBJ2-5, is NAGVMQNPRHLVRRRGQEARLRCSPMKGHSHVYWYRQLPEEGLKFMVYLQKENIIDESGMPKERFSAEFPKEGPSILRIQQVVRGDSAAYFCASSPWKGRGETQYFGPGTRLLVL.

The J gene is TRBJ1-1, the V gene TRBV30; D remains unclear. The germline V gene has CDR1 GTSNPN and CDR2 SVGIG (reference sequence). V shed 1 base and J shed 1 base, with 10 bases lying between them. This CDR3 contains 14 residues. The CDR3 spells CAWSARVGNTEAFF. The CDR3 nucleotides read TGTGCCTGGAGTGCCCGGGTTGGGAACACTGAAGCTTTCTTT.

The chain employs TRBV5-1 and TRBJ2-2, with D perhaps matching TRBD1 (6 bases). The CDR3 is 14 amino acids. Germline CDR1 is SGHRS and CDR2 is YFSETQ. Trimming pared 4 bases from V and 7 bases from J, leaving 14 bases between. The CDR3 is CASSLGQPDGELFF. CDR3 nucleotides: TGCGCCAGCAGCCTAGGACAGCCCGACGGGGAGCTGTTTTTT.

The V gene is TRBV7-2, the J gene TRBJ1-2, with TRBD1 as a possible D gene (5 bases). The germline CDR1 and CDR2 sequences are SGHTA and FQGNSA. CDR3 length equals 16 residues. V was pared by 2 bases and J by 1 base, with 14 bases between. The CDR3 is CASSLQTGGLNYGYTF. For the CDR3, the DNA is TGTGCCAGCAGCTTACAAACAGGCGGTCTTAACTATGGCTACACCTTC.

Only one count was recorded for this clone. Other DNA sequences in the sample encode the same CDR3. V gene TRBV6-2 or TRBV6-3 combines with J gene TRBJ2-1, with D uncertain. The CDR3 has 12 residues. The germline V gene has CDR1 MNHEY and CDR2 SVGEGT. V was shortened by 2 bases and J by 6 bases, with 5 bases between the two germline ends. The CDR3: CASSYPPNEQFF. CDR3 nucleotide sequence: TGTGCCAGCAGTTACCCACCCAATGAGCAGTTCTTC.

This clone appeared once. J is TRBJ1-2 and V is TRBV27, with 8 bases lining up with TRBD1. V gave up 5 bases and J gave up 4 bases; unmatched junction bases: 3. Looked up from germline, CDR1 is MNHEY and CDR2 is SMNVEV (reference sequence). The length of the CDR3 is 13 residues. Written as DNA, the CDR3 is TGTGCCAGCAGTAGACAGGGGAGCTATGGCTACACCTTC. Its protein is CASSRQGSYGYTF.

The chain carries TRBV5-6 and TRBJ1-1, with 10 bases lining up with TRBD1. CDR3 length: 17 amino acids. The germline gives CDR1 SGHDT, CDR2 YYEEEE. The V and J ends lost 0 bases and 1 base, in that order; junction bases with no gene match: 6. CDR3 region: CASSLGIRQGANTEAFF. CDR3 sequence (DNA): TGTGCCAGCAGCTTGGGTATCAGACAGGGGGCGAACACTGAAGCTTTCTTT.

The J gene is TRBJ2-1, the V gene TRBV7-9, with D perhaps TRBD2 (7 bases). CDR3 size: 15 residues. Germline CDR1 SEHNR, CDR2 FQNEAQ (reference sequence). Trimming shortened V by 3 bases and J by 10 bases, and 19 bases separated the two germline ends. The CDR3 is CASSFLGGAPWEQFF. CDR3 coding DNA: TGTGCCAGCAGCTTTTTGGGGGGGGCCCCGTGGGAGCAGTTCTTC. The variable domain in full, with the rest retrieved from reference TRBV7-9 and TRBJ2-1, is DTGVSQNPRHKITKRGQNVTFRCDPISEHNRLYWYRQTLGQGPEFLTYFQNEAQLEKSRLLSDRFSAERPKGSFSTLEIQRTEQGDSAMYLCASSFLGGAPWEQFFGPGTRLTVL.

Written as DNA, the CDR3 is TGTGCCAGCAGCGCCGGGACAGACCCCTACGAGCAGTACTTC. Protein: CASSAGTDPYEQYF. The chain has TRBV9 and TRBJ2-7; 7 bases agree with TRBD1. This CDR3 is built from 14 residues. Germline V gives CDR1 SGDLS, CDR2 YYNGEE. V was clipped by 3 bases and J by 2 bases; unmatched bases: 5.

The chain employs TRBV2 and TRBJ2-3, with D perhaps matching TRBD1 (5 bases). Trimming left V 7 bases short and J 3 bases short, with 14 bases between. The CDR3 is 14 residues long. CDR1 and CDR2 from the germline V gene are SNHLY and FYNNEI. The CDR3 protein is CASKPSQGTDTQYF. The CDR3 nucleotides are TGTGCCAGCAAACCCTCGCAGGGAACAGATACGCAGTATTTT.

This clone was recorded only once. The chain has TRBV2 and TRBJ1-2; possible D gene TRBD1, 5 bases. Trimming took off 4 bases at V and 6 bases at J, with 12 bases between the two ends. Germline values: CDR1 SNHLY, CDR2 FYNNEI. This CDR3 is 13 amino acids long. The CDR3 DNA reads TGTGCCAGCAGTGTACAGGAAGGCGATGGCTACACCTTC. This sequence encodes CASSVQEGDGYTF.

This chain joins TRBV6-6 and TRBJ2-3; D might be TRBD1 (6 bases). The V end was cut by 5 bases, the J end by 9 bases, with 21 bases between. This CDR3 has 15 amino acids. The germline gives CDR1 MNHNY, CDR2 SVGAGI (reference sequence). Here the CDR3 reads CASSKGGSGKITQYF. CDR3 in DNA: TGTGCCAGCAGTAAAGGGGGTTCAGGGAAAATAACGCAGTATTTT.

V is TRBV5-4 and J is TRBJ1-1; D ambiguous. The length of the CDR3 is 14 residues. CDR1 is SGHNT, CDR2 YYREEE, per germline (reference sequence). Trimming shortened V by 1 base and J by 0 bases, and 7 bases separated the two germline ends. The CDR3 loop is CASSLTDLNTEAFF. CDR3 coding DNA: TGTGCCAGCAGCTTGACGGACTTGAACACTGAAGCTTTCTTT.

The chain combines TRBV12-3 or TRBV12-4 with TRBJ2-7; TRBD1 aligns across 8 bases. Trimming at V came to 4 bases and at J to 2 bases, leaving 1 base not matched to a gene. CDR3 size: 13 residues. The CDR3 nucleotides are TGTGCCAGCAGTTGGGACAGGACCTACGAGCAGTACTTC. Translated: CASSWDRTYEQYF.

The gene calls are TRBV6-5 and TRBJ2-7; D is perhaps TRBD2 (6 bases). V was cut by 8 bases and J by 1 base, with 12 bases left in between. The CDR3 extends over 13 amino acids. Looked up from germline, CDR1 is MNHEY and CDR2 is SVGAGI. The CDR3, as DNA: TGTGCCAGCGGGGGAGGCACTTCCTACGAGCAGTACTTC. As protein: CASGGGTSYEQYF.